The 13 T cell receptor beta chains presented below share a single source sample, sequenced in a study of CD8 T cells in Susac syndrome. Random hexamers primed reverse transcription of roughly 0.45 to 1 ug RNA. TCRdb reprocessed the immunoSEQ multiplex PCR reads with MiXCR, giving one entry per CDR3 protein. The data contain 150,000 to 200,000 distinct CDR3 sequences, approximately 94% of them singletons. The source material was CD4+ T cells from PBMCs. The receptors originated from a human donor with Susac syndrome.

The J gene is TRBJ1-5, the V gene TRBV9, with D maybe TRBD1 (6 bases). The CDR3 is made up of 15 amino acids. The germline gives CDR1 SGDLS, CDR2 YYNGEE. V lost 0 bases and J 2 bases, leaving 9 bases between the germline ends. This CDR3 reads CASSVGGPGNQPQHF. The CDR3 DNA follows: TGTGCCAGCAGCGTAGGGGGGCCTGGCAATCAGCCCCAGCATTTT.

This sequence joins TRBV11-2 and TRBJ2-7; D tentatively fits TRBD1 or TRBD2 (6 bases each). This CDR3 spans 15 amino acids. From germline, CDR1 is SGHAT and CDR2 FQNNGV. Deletions cut 4 bases from V and 3 bases from J, with 16 bases between. The CDR3 DNA sequence: TGTGCCAGCAGCTCTCTACAGGGACTCAACTACGAGCAGTACTTC. As protein: CASSSLQGLNYEQYF.

This chain connects TRBV20-1 to TRBJ2-3; 11 bases are a match to TRBD2. Germline V gene lookup returns CDR1 DFQATT and CDR2 SNEGSKA (reference sequence). This CDR3 region has 15 residues. The junction had 5 bases not matched to a gene; V was cut back by 4 bases and J by 2 bases. CDR3 sequence (DNA): TGCAGTGCTATTAATAGCGGGGGGGACACAGATACGCAGTATTTT. It codes for CSAINSGGDTDTQYF.

The gene calls are TRBV11-3 and TRBJ2-7, with D perhaps TRBD2 (5 bases). The CDR3 totals 13 residues. Trimming removed 1 base at V and 5 bases at J, with 9 bases between. Germline V gene lookup returns CDR1 SGHNT and CDR2 YENEEA. CDR3: CASSLASWNEQYF. CDR3 coding DNA: TGTGCCAGCAGCTTAGCTAGCTGGAACGAGCAGTACTTC.

The rearrangement uses TRBV7-2 and TRBJ2-1, with D possibly matching TRBD2 (5 bases). V lost 6 bases and J lost 9, with 18 bases in between. Germline CDR1 reads SGHTA; CDR2 reads FQGNSA. This CDR3 comprises 14 residues. The CDR3: CASSWTHRGGEQFF. CDR3 nucleotides: TGTGCCAGCAGTTGGACTCATCGAGGCGGTGAGCAGTTCTTC.

The chain employs TRBV20-1 and TRBJ1-5; TRBD1 aligns across 8 bases. The CDR3 covers 14 residues. Germline V gene sequence: CDR1 DFQATT, CDR2 SNEGSKA (reference sequence). V lost 3 bases, J lost 6 bases, and 7 bases stayed unmatched. CDR3 in amino acids: CSASRTGLGQPQHF. CDR3 bases: TGCAGTGCTAGTCGGACAGGGTTAGGTCAGCCCCAGCATTTT.

The chain combines TRBV29-1 with TRBJ2-7, with a tentative D call TRBD2 (6 bases). This CDR3 is built from 12 residues. In germline, CDR1 is SQVTM, CDR2 ANQGSEA. V shed 7 bases and J shed 5 bases, with 15 bases lying between them. The DNA of the CDR3 is TGCAGCGGGGGAGGAGGGTACGACGAGCAGTACTTC. Translated, it gives CSGGGGYDEQYF.

This chain joins TRBV7-2 and TRBJ1-5, with a weak D call TRBD1 (6 bases). This CDR3 contains 13 residues. V dropped 1 base and J dropped 13 bases, with 14 bases sitting between them. Germline CDR1 SGHTA, CDR2 FQGNSA. The CDR3 spells CASSLEVWQGQHF. CDR3 bases: TGTGCCAGCAGCTTAGAGGTTTGGCAGGGGCAGCATTTT. The full variable domain, with the rest looked up from reference TRBV7-2 and TRBJ1-5, is GAGVSQSPSNKVTEKGKDVELRCDPISGHTALYWYRQSLGQGLEFLIYFQGNSAPDKSGLPSDRFSAERTGGSVSTLTIQRTQQEDSAVYLCASSLEVWQGQHFGDGTRLSIL.

This chain joins TRBV11-2 and TRBJ1-3; tentatively, D is TRBD1 (5 bases). The V end was cut by 1 base, the J end by 0 bases, with 7 bases between. Germline V gene lookup returns CDR1 SGHAT and CDR2 FQNNGV. The length of the CDR3 is 15 residues. Written as DNA, the CDR3 is TGTGCCAGCAGCTTAGCGGGGACCTCTGGAAACACCATATATTTT. Its protein product is CASSLAGTSGNTIYF.

The chain combines TRBV5-1 with TRBJ2-6; D ambiguous. This CDR3 is 15 amino acids long. Trimming cost V 4 bases and J 0 bases, with 8 bases left between them. The V gene's germline CDR1 is SGHRS and CDR2 YFSETQ. CDR3 DNA: TGCGCCAGCAGCACACAGAGCTCTGGGGCCAACGTCCTGACTTTC. This translates into CASSTQSSGANVLTF.

This clonotype was recorded once. The chain recombines TRBV6-4 with TRBJ2-3, with D possibly being TRBD2 (7 bases). Germline-derived CDR1 and CDR2 are MRHNA and SNTAGT. V shed 3 bases and J shed 2 bases, with 15 bases lying between them. The CDR3 covers 16 residues. This CDR3 is CASSDLAGAATDTQYF. DNA for the CDR3: TGTGCCAGCAGTGATTTGGCGGGGGCCGCCACAGATACGCAGTATTTT.

The J gene is TRBJ1-2, the V gene TRBV6-5, with D possibly being TRBD1 (5 bases). Germline V gene sequence: CDR1 MNHEY, CDR2 SVGAGI. The CDR3 totals 13 residues. V was trimmed by 7 bases and J by 6 bases, leaving 15 bases between them. The CDR3 DNA reads TGTGCCAGCACCAGGGCCAGGGAAGATGGCTACACCTTC. The encoded protein is CASTRAREDGYTF.

V usage is TRBV6-2 or TRBV6-3 and J usage is TRBJ2-5; D uncertain. In germline, CDR1 is MNHEY, CDR2 SVGEGT. The CDR3 contains 14 residues. V was pared by 2 bases and J by 5 bases, with 12 bases between. CDR3 DNA sequence: TGTGCCAGCAGTTACCCCGGCCCGGGCGAGACCCAGTACTTC. This sequence encodes CASSYPGPGETQYF.